Below are 30 T cell receptor beta chains sequenced from a single sample in a study of T cell clonality in common variable immunodeficiency. Assay used: immunoSEQ multiplex PCR; TCRdb lists only in-frame clones, some missing. Observed in the sample are 50,000 to 60,000 clones, none of them singletons. The sample taken for sequencing was peripheral blood mononuclear cells. All receptors come from a person aged 18 to 75 in good health.

This clone was counted many times. The read gets to within 3 residues of the CDR3 end, and the germline J gene fills in the rest. J is TRBJ1-1 and V is TRBV18; 8 bases are shared with TRBD1. The length of the CDR3 is 15 residues. J lost 2 bases, V lost 3 bases, and 5 bases had no gene match. The germline V gene has CDR1 KGHSH and CDR2 LQKENI. Incomplete CDR3 DNA: TGTGCCAGCTCACCTCGGGACAGGAGAAACACTGAA. Its protein product is CASSPRDRRNTE. The complete CDR3 reads CASSPRDRRNTEAFF.

In its sample, this clone was seen a few times. The CDR3 end lies 3 residues beyond the end of the read and is filled in from the germline J gene. The J gene is TRBJ2-1, the V gene TRBV20-1, with D uncertain. CDR1 DFQATT and CDR2 SNEGSKA come from the germline V gene (reference sequence). V was clipped by 0 bases and J by 6 bases, with 3 bases between them. The CDR3 totals 11 residues. CDR3 amino acids: CSARDRNEQFF. The DNA read from the CDR3 is TGCAGTGCTAGAGACCGCAATGAG.

The table lists this clone with many counts. Read coverage stops 3 residues before the CDR3 terminus; the germline J gene supplies the remainder. This chain joins TRBV20-1 and TRBJ2-4; 7 bases are a match to TRBD2. The CDR3 sequence is 14 residues long. V shed 3 bases, J shed 6 bases, and the junction held 8 bases outside the gene matches. Per the germline V gene, CDR1 is DFQATT and CDR2 is SNEGSKA (reference sequence). The sequenced CDR3 bases are TGCAGTGCTAGCCTCCGTGCGGGAGTAAACATT. Protein sequence: CSASLRAGVNI. The whole CDR3 sequence is CSASLRAGVNIQYF.

This clone was detected ten times or more. The read terminates 3 residues before the CDR3 end, so the remaining end is supplied by the germline J gene. V usage is TRBV10-3 and J usage is TRBJ1-2; TRBD1 is a possible D gene (5 bases). Germline V gene sequence: CDR1 ENHRY, CDR2 SYGVKD. The CDR3 covers 15 residues. CDR3 sequence reads: CAIRLREGQGRGYTF. The DNA read from the CDR3 is TGTGCCATCAGGCTAAGGGAGGGCCAGGGTCGCGGC.

This clone was counted at least ten times. The read is 3 residues too short to cover the CDR3 end, so that end is filled in from the germline J gene. The chain carries TRBV20-1 and TRBJ2-1, with 10 bases lining up with TRBD2. Germline V gene sequence: CDR1 DFQATT, CDR2 SNEGSKA (reference sequence). The CDR3 is 14 residues long. V shed 3 bases, J shed 7 bases, and the junction held 6 bases outside the gene matches. CDR3 DNA, as far as it was read: TGCAGTGCTAGGGGGACTAGCGATTCAAATGAG. It codes for CSARGTSDSNE. The whole CDR3 protein is CSARGTSDSNEQFF.

In regard to this clone: The DNA ends 3 residues before the CDR3 does, and the rest of the CDR3 is filled in from the germline J gene. The V call is TRBV5-1, the J call TRBJ2-7; 8 bases fit TRBD2. Germline lookup yields CDR1 SGHRS and CDR2 YFSETQ. V lost 0 bases to trimming and J lost 2 bases; unmatched junction nucleotides: 4. The CDR3 loop spans 15 amino acids. Incomplete CDR3 DNA: TGCGCCAGCAGCTTGGTACTAGCGGAGACCTACGAG. This encodes CASSLVLAETYE. The full CDR3 sequence reads CASSLVLAETYEQYF. Complete variable domain (other parts from reference TRBV5-1 and TRBJ2-7): KAGVTQTPRYLIKTRGQQVTLSCSPISGHRSVSWYQQTPGQGLQFLFEYFSETQRNKGNFPGRFSGRQFSNSRSEMNVSTLELGDSALYLCASSLVLAETYEQYFGPGTRLTVT.

This clone was found many times. With the read ending 3 residues before the CDR3 end, the germline J gene is used to fill in that end. This chain connects TRBV6-1 to TRBJ2-1, with a weak D call TRBD1 (6 bases). CDR1 and CDR2 from the germline V gene are MNHNS and SASEGT. Trimming left V 2 bases short and J 6 bases short, with 11 bases between. This CDR3 contains 14 residues. The sequenced CDR3 bases are TGTGCCAGCAGTGAAATCGGACAGCCCAATGAG. Protein: CASSEIGQPNE. The full CDR3 sequence reads CASSEIGQPNEQFF.

This clone was seen repeatedly, ten times or more. The CDR3 end lies 3 residues beyond the end of the read and is filled in from the germline J gene. The chain links TRBV28 to TRBJ1-1; D gene uncertain. The V end was cut by 1 base, the J end by 4 bases, with 4 bases between. Per germline, CDR1 MDHEN and CDR2 SYDVKM. The length of the CDR3 is 12 residues. CDR3 amino acids: CASSLFSTEAFF. Partial CDR3 DNA: TGTGCCAGCAGTTTATTCTCCACTGAA. Based on the CDR3 plus reference TRBV28 and TRBJ1-1, the full variable domain is DVKVTQSSRYLVKRTGEKVFLECVQDMDHENMFWYRQDPGLGLRLIYFSYDVKMKEKGDIPEGYSVSREKKERFSLILESASTNQTSMYLCASSLFSTEAFFGQGTRLTVV.

This clone has ten or more counts. The sequenced fragment ends 3 residues before the CDR3 boundary, so the rest is inferred from the germline J gene. The chain is built from TRBV11-3 and TRBJ1-1, with D tentatively TRBD1 (5 bases). The germline V gene has CDR1 SGHNT and CDR2 YENEEA. V gave up 6 bases and J gave up 3 bases, with 11 bases separating them. The CDR3 totals 13 residues. The DNA read from the CDR3 is TGTGCCAGCAGTTACCGAGGGGACACTGAA. This sequence encodes CASSYRGDTE. The entire CDR3 protein reads CASSYRGDTEAFF.

This clone came up many times. From the germline J gene comes the end of the CDR3, since the read stops 3 residues before it. The rearrangement uses TRBV2 and TRBJ2-1; TRBD2 matches 8 bases. Germline CDR1 reads SNHLY; CDR2 reads FYNNEI. The CDR3 length is 15 residues. V dropped 6 bases and J dropped 3; count of bases not matched to a gene: 7. The CDR3 bases that were read are TGTGCCAGCAGGGCCTCGGGACTAGGCTACAATGAG. It encodes CASRASGLGYNE. The CDR3 as a whole reads CASRASGLGYNEQFF.

Ten or more counts support this clone. Read sequence stops 3 residues before the CDR3 end, and the germline J gene provides the missing end. V usage is TRBV6-2 or TRBV6-3 and J usage is TRBJ1-5, with D unresolved. The V gene lost 10 bases and the J gene lost 3 bases, with 10 bases spanning the gap. This CDR3 region has 12 residues. Germline CDR1 MNHEY, CDR2 SVGEGT. The part of the CDR3 DNA that was read is TGTGCCACTAAAAACCCCAATCAGCCC. It specifies CATKNPNQP. The CDR3 in full is CATKNPNQPQHF.

This clone was recorded many times. The CDR3 reads CASSLGSGTDTQYF. The covered CDR3 bases are TGTGCCAGCAGCTTGGGTTCTGGCACAGATACG. The J gene is TRBJ2-3, the V gene TRBV5-4; no reliable D call. The CDR3 goes on 3 residues after the read ends, and that part is filled in from the germline J gene. The germline CDR1 and CDR2 sequences are SGHNT and YYREEE (reference sequence). This CDR3 spans 14 amino acids. The V end lost 0 bases, the J end lost 1 base, and 6 bases lay between the germline ends.

This clone came up many times. The read ends 3 residues before the CDR3 terminus; that terminus is restored from the germline J gene. The chain recombines TRBV20-1 with TRBJ2-7, with 11 nucleotides matching TRBD2. CDR1 is DFQATT, CDR2 SNEGSKA, per germline (reference sequence). Unmatched junction bases numbered 5, after V lost 0 bases and J lost 1 base. CDR3 length: 16 residues. CDR3 in amino acids: CSARDPGLAGSYEQYF. CDR3 DNA, as far as it was read: TGCAGTGCTAGAGATCCAGGACTAGCGGGTTCCTACGAG.

This clone has a count of ten or more. Read coverage stops 3 residues before the CDR3 terminus; the germline J gene supplies the remainder. The chain employs TRBV19 and TRBJ1-1; 7 bases agree with TRBD1. Germline V CDR1 and CDR2: LNHDA, SQIVND (reference sequence). J lost 0 bases, V lost 6 bases, and 7 bases had no gene match. The CDR3 totals 15 residues. The CDR3 sequence: CASSKPGQMNTEAFF. The CDR3 bases that were read are TGTGCCAGTAGCAAGCCGGGACAGATGAACACTGAA.

This clone was seen many times. The read falls 3 residues short of the CDR3 end, and the missing part is taken from the germline J gene. The J gene is TRBJ2-7, the V gene TRBV19; a weak D match, TRBD1 (6 bases). The CDR3 has 13 amino acids. Trimming stripped 5 bases from V and 1 base from J, with 9 bases between. The V gene's germline CDR1 is LNHDA and CDR2 SQIVND (reference sequence). The sequenced CDR3 bases are TGTGCCAGTAGTCGACAGGTTTCCTACGAG. Its translation: CASSRQVSYE. The CDR3, in full, reads CASSRQVSYEQYF. The full variable domain, with the rest looked up from reference TRBV19 and TRBJ2-7, is DGGITQSPKYLFRKEGQNVTLSCEQNLNHDAMYWYRQDPGQGLRLIYYSQIVNDFQKGDIAEGYSVSREKKESFPLTVTSAQKNPTAFYLCASSRQVSYEQYFGPGTRLTVT.

This clone was counted ten times or more. The read is 3 residues too short to cover the CDR3 end, so that end is filled in from the germline J gene. J is TRBJ2-1 and V is TRBV19; D unclear. With 4 bases removed from V and 7 bases from J, the gap between germline ends came to 11 bases. The CDR3 runs to 13 residues. Germline V gene data show CDR1 as LNHDA and CDR2 as SQIVND (reference sequence). The CDR3: CASSTSHVNEQFF. The sequenced part of the CDR3 DNA is TGTGCCAGTAGTACCTCACATGTTAATGAG.

This clone was observed many times. The read ends 3 residues shy of where the CDR3 ends; the end is completed using the germline J gene. The genes are TRBV19 and TRBJ2-7, with D perhaps TRBD2 (6 bases). The V and J ends lost 5 bases and 2 bases respectively, with 10 bases between them. The CDR3 length is 13 residues. Per germline, CDR1 LNHDA and CDR2 SQIVND (reference sequence). The CDR3 bases that were read are TGTGCCAGTAGTTCGGTAGCGGCCTACGAG. Translating it yields CASSSVAAYE. The CDR3 reads in full as CASSSVAAYEQYF.

In its sample, this clone was seen many times. The read terminates 3 residues before the CDR3 end, so the remaining end is supplied by the germline J gene. This rearrangement joins TRBV5-4 to TRBJ1-2; TRBD1 matches at 8 bases. The CDR3 extends over 14 amino acids. Per germline, CDR1 SGHNT and CDR2 YYREEE (reference sequence). V dropped 4 bases and J dropped 2; count of bases not matched to a gene: 4. Incomplete CDR3 DNA: TGTGCCAGCAGCCAGGGACAGGAGAACTATGGC. Protein product: CASSQGQENYG. The entire CDR3 protein is CASSQGQENYGYTF.

This clone has at least ten counts. Coverage ceases 3 residues before the CDR3 finishes, and the germline J gene fills in the end. The rearrangement uses TRBV7-2 and TRBJ2-2; D perhaps matches TRBD1 (5 bases). Germline assignment: CDR1 SGHTA and CDR2 FQGNSA. The CDR3 extends over 14 amino acids. With 5 bases removed from V and 4 bases from J, the gap between germline ends came to 11 bases. The part of the CDR3 DNA that was read is TGTGCCAGCAGCCGCCAGGGCGGCACCGGGGAG. Its translation is CASSRQGGTGE. From start to end, the CDR3 is CASSRQGGTGELFF.

This clone was detected many times. The missing CDR3 end, 3 residues past where the read stops, is filled in from the germline J gene. The rearrangement joins TRBV28 to TRBJ2-3; D uncertain. The CDR3 is made up of 15 amino acids. Trimming took 6 bases from V and 0 from J, leaving 13 bases between them. CDR1 and CDR2 from the germline V gene are MDHEN and SYDVKM. The CDR3 spells CASSPTEGSTDTQYF. The DNA read from the CDR3 is TGTGCCAGCAGCCCTACAGAAGGAAGCACAGATACG. Full variable domain (rest looked up from reference TRBV28 and TRBJ2-3): DVKVTQSSRYLVKRTGEKVFLECVQDMDHENMFWYRQDPGLGLRLIYFSYDVKMKEKGDIPEGYSVSREKKERFSLILESASTNQTSMYLCASSPTEGSTDTQYFGPGTRLTVL.

The table lists this clone with many counts. The read ends 3 residues early relative to the CDR3; the germline J gene fills the gap. The chain recombines TRBV7-8 with TRBJ2-7; 7 nucleotides align to TRBD1. J lost 4 bases, V lost 2 bases, and 11 bases had no gene match. This CDR3 contains 16 residues. Germline-derived CDR1 and CDR2 are SGHVS and FQNEAQ. The chain's CDR3 is CASSLPGTASAYEQYF. The DNA read from the CDR3 is TGTGCCAGCAGCTTACCCGGGACAGCCTCGGCGTACGAG. The whole variable domain, filled in from reference TRBV7-8 and TRBJ2-7, reads GAGVSQSPRYKVAKRGQDVALRCDPISGHVSLFWYQQALGQGPEFLTYFQNEAQLDKSGLPSDRFFAERPEGSVSTLKIQRTQQEDSAVYLCASSLPGTASAYEQYFGPGTRLTVT.

This clone showed up many times. The observed sequence ends 3 residues before the CDR3 terminus, with the missing tail filled in from the germline J gene. V and J are TRBV20-1 and TRBJ2-3, with a weak D call TRBD1 (5 bases). Trimming removed 0 bases at V and 0 bases at J, with 13 bases between. The CDR3 is 16 amino acids. CDR1 is DFQATT and CDR2 is SNEGSKA in the germline V gene (reference sequence). The sequenced part of the CDR3 DNA is TGCAGTGCTAGAGATCCCAAAGGGGAAAGCACAGATACG. Its protein product is CSARDPKGESTDT. In full, the CDR3 reads CSARDPKGESTDTQYF.

This clone was detected many times. The read gets to within 3 residues of the CDR3 end, and the germline J gene fills in the rest. The J gene is TRBJ2-7, the V gene TRBV20-1, with 10 bases identical to TRBD2. Germline V gives CDR1 DFQATT, CDR2 SNEGSKA (reference sequence). The CDR3 contains 15 residues. With 2 bases clipped from V and 1 base from J, the junction kept 5 bases outside the gene matches. The CDR3 loop is CSARRPSGSSYEQYF. The covered CDR3 bases are TGCAGTGCTAGACGCCCTAGCGGGAGTTCCTACGAG.

In this sample, this clone turned up many times. Sequencing ends 3 residues short of the CDR3 end; the germline J gene provides the rest. The chain couples TRBV5-1 to TRBJ2-7; no reliable D call. The CDR3 extends over 14 amino acids. Germline-derived CDR1 and CDR2 are SGHRS and YFSETQ. V was trimmed by 2 bases and J by 0 bases, leaving 9 bases between them. The CDR3 region is CASSLKGSSYEQYF. The part of the CDR3 DNA that was read is TGCGCCAGCAGCTTAAAGGGCAGCTCCTACGAG.

This clone was counted at least ten times. The read stops 3 residues short of the end of the CDR3; the missing end is completed from the germline J gene. The V and J genes are TRBV20-1 and TRBJ2-1, with 12 positions matching TRBD2. The CDR3 length is 13 residues. V was pared by 6 bases and J by 6 bases, with 3 bases of the junction left unmatched. Germline loops: CDR1 DFQATT, CDR2 SNEGSKA (reference sequence). The CDR3 sequence: CSAMTSGSNEQFF. The CDR3 DNA, read in part, is TGCAGTGCCATGACTAGCGGGAGCAATGAG.

This clone was recorded many times. The CDR3 goes on 3 residues after the read ends, and that part is filled in from the germline J gene. The chain employs TRBV18 and TRBJ2-1; 10 bases match TRBD1. CDR3 size: 14 residues. CDR1 is KGHSH and CDR2 is LQKENI in the germline V gene. The V segment lost 3 bases and the J segment 8 bases; nucleotides outside the gene matches: 4. The sequenced CDR3 bases are TGTGCCAGCTCACCTAGGGACAGGGGAGATGAG. It translates to CASSPRDRGDE. The entire CDR3 reads CASSPRDRGDEQFF.

This clone was counted many times. The sequenced fragment ends 3 residues before the CDR3 boundary, so the rest is inferred from the germline J gene. The rearrangement links TRBV7-2 to TRBJ1-2; 7 bases line up with TRBD1. The CDR3 runs to 15 residues. CDR1 and CDR2 (germline): SGHTA, FQGNSA. The V segment lost 5 bases and the J segment 4 bases; nucleotides outside the gene matches: 10. CDR3 bases read: TGTGCCAGCAGCCCCGGGACAGCCCTTGGCTATGGC. The encoded protein is CASSPGTALGYG. From start to end, the CDR3 is CASSPGTALGYGYTF.

This clone was found many times. The CDR3 is cut off 3 residues early in the read; its end comes from the germline J gene. The rearrangement joins TRBV28 to TRBJ2-7; D gene ambiguous. The CDR3 sequence is 14 residues long. Looked up from germline, CDR1 is MDHEN and CDR2 is SYDVKM. Trimming pared 5 bases from V and 4 bases from J, leaving 15 bases between. The CDR3: CASSPRSPGYEQYF. The CDR3 bases that were read are TGTGCCAGCAGTCCAAGGTCCCCAGGATACGAG. The full variable domain, rest sourced from reference TRBV28 and TRBJ2-7, is DVKVTQSSRYLVKRTGEKVFLECVQDMDHENMFWYRQDPGLGLRLIYFSYDVKMKEKGDIPEGYSVSREKKERFSLILESASTNQTSMYLCASSPRSPGYEQYFGPGTRLTVT.

This clone occurred many times. The DNA ends 3 residues before the CDR3 does, and the rest of the CDR3 is filled in from the germline J gene. This rearrangement joins TRBV5-5 to TRBJ1-1; no firm D call. Germline V gene sequence: CDR1 SGHKS, CDR2 YYEKEE (reference sequence). Deletions cut 2 bases from V and 1 base from J, with 6 bases between. The CDR3 is 13 amino acids. The CDR3 here is CASSLQRNTEAFF. The sequenced CDR3 bases are TGTGCCAGCAGCTTACAAAGGAACACTGAA.

This clone appeared many times. The read terminates 3 residues before the CDR3 end, so the remaining end is supplied by the germline J gene. V usage is TRBV5-6 and J usage is TRBJ2-7; possible D gene TRBD1, 5 bases. In germline, CDR1 is SGHDT, CDR2 YYEEEE. V lost 1 base, J lost 5 bases, and 10 bases lay in between. The CDR3 consists of 13 residues. CDR3: CASSLIQGHEQYF. The sequenced CDR3 bases are TGTGCCAGCAGCTTGATTCAGGGCCACGAG. The whole variable domain, remainder taken from reference TRBV5-6 and TRBJ2-7, is DAGVTQSPTHLIKTRGQQVTLRCSPKSGHDTVSWYQQALGQGPQFIFQYYEEEERQRGNFPDRFSGHQFPNYSSELNVNALLLGDSALYLCASSLIQGHEQYFGPGTRLTVT.